The 30 T cell receptor beta chains presented below share a single source sample, sequenced in a study of identical twins. Each CDR3 protein gets one entry after TCRdb re-called the 5' RACE reads with MiXCR. The sample carries 150,000 or so distinct CDR3 sequences, approximately 3.5% recorded once. The specimen was memory T cells sorted from blood. The receptor set was obtained from a young man in good health.

This clonotype was seen ten or more times. The chain links TRBV5-4 to TRBJ2-7; D ambiguous. Germline CDR1 and CDR2: SGHNT and YYREEE (reference sequence). This CDR3 spans 13 amino acids. V lost 0 bases and J 4 bases, leaving 8 bases between the germline ends. CDR3 sequence: CASSLEETYEQYV. The DNA of the CDR3 is TGTGCCAGCAGCTTGGAGGAAACTTACGAGCAGTACGTC.

This clonotype was found many times. The rearrangement joins TRBV4-1 to TRBJ2-1, with D perhaps matching TRBD2 (6 bases). The ends were cut back, 4 bases at V and 6 bases at J, with 13 bases in the middle. This CDR3 spans 14 amino acids. The germline CDR1 and CDR2 sequences are MGHRA and YSYEKL. The CDR3 protein is CASSLQEGINEQFF. Written as DNA, the CDR3 is TGCGCCAGCAGCCTCCAGGAGGGGATCAATGAGCAGTTCTTC.

This clonotype was observed at least ten times. V usage is TRBV20-1 and J usage is TRBJ2-1; perhaps TRBD2 as D (6 bases). The germline V gene has CDR1 DFQATT and CDR2 SNEGSKA (reference sequence). The CDR3 runs to 14 residues. Trimming stripped 0 bases from V and 7 bases from J, with 13 bases between. CDR3 residues: CSARDPAGLNEQFF. The CDR3 DNA is TGCAGTGCTAGAGATCCCGCGGGATTGAATGAGCAGTTCTTC.

This clonotype was counted at least ten times. This chain uses TRBV20-1 with TRBJ2-1; 11 bases align to TRBD2. The CDR3 runs 14 residues. Germline V CDR1 and CDR2: DFQATT, SNEGSKA (reference sequence). Trimming took 2 bases from V and 11 from J; bases not matched to a gene: 8. The DNA of the CDR3 is TGCAGTGCTAGAATGGGACTAGCGGCCGTAAAGCAGTTCTTC. Translated: CSARMGLAAVKQFF.

In this sample, this clonotype turned up many times. The V and J genes are TRBV20-1 and TRBJ2-4; D remains unclear. The V end lost 3 bases, the J end lost 0 bases, and 6 bases lay between the germline ends. Per the germline V gene, CDR1 is DFQATT and CDR2 is SNEGSKA (reference sequence). The CDR3 sequence is 13 residues long. CDR3 nucleotides: TGCAGTGCTAGTCCGGGAGCCAAAAACATTCAGTACTTC. Amino acids: CSASPGAKNIQYF.

Comment on this clonotype: At one of its ends the junction is not consistent with the germline gene, which may arise from a read error. The chain is built from TRBV7-8 and TRBJ2-3, with 14 nucleotides matching TRBD2. This CDR3 is built from 16 residues. Germline V CDR1 and CDR2: SGHVS, FQNEAQ. Here the CDR3 DNA reads TGTGCCAGCAGCTTAGGGGGACTAGCGGGAGCAGATACGCAGTTTTTT. Translation: CASSLGGLAGADTQFF.

The sample holds many counts of this clonotype. The chain employs TRBV7-8 and TRBJ1-2; the D gene is possibly TRBD1 (5 bases). This CDR3 has 16 residues. The V end was cut by 5 bases, the J end by 2 bases, with 18 bases between. Germline V gene data show CDR1 as SGHVS and CDR2 as FQNEAQ. As DNA, the CDR3 is TGTGCCAGCAGCCCGCGGCCAGGGACGGCAAACTATGGCTACACCTTC. This translates into CASSPRPGTANYGYTF.

This clonotype has ten or more counts. V and J are TRBV29-1 and TRBJ2-6; no clear D. This CDR3 is 17 amino acids long. Germline assignment: CDR1 SQVTM and CDR2 ANQGSEA. The V end lost 6 bases, the J end lost 2 bases, and 20 bases lay between the germline ends. CDR3 bases: TGCAGCGTAGGAACACGCTCCCTCGGCACTGGGGCCAACGTCCTGACTTTC. This encodes CSVGTRSLGTGANVLTF.

The sample holds many counts of this clonotype. The rearrangement uses TRBV6-2 or TRBV6-3 and TRBJ2-1, with D perhaps TRBD1 or TRBD2 (5 bases each). Trimming removed 2 bases at V and 7 bases at J, with 15 bases between. The germline gives CDR1 MNHEY, CDR2 SVGEGT. The CDR3 sequence is 15 residues long. CDR3 coding DNA: TGTGCCAGCAGTTACCCCGGGACGACGGGAAATGAGCAGTTCTTC. Protein sequence: CASSYPGTTGNEQFF.

This clonotype was seen repeatedly, ten times or more. The V call is TRBV9, the J call TRBJ2-7; D might be TRBD1 (5 bases). V lost 0 bases to trimming and J lost 0 bases, with 10 bases between them. This CDR3 has 15 residues. Germline CDR1 reads SGDLS; CDR2 reads YYNGEE. This CDR3 is CASSVAPQGSYEQYF. The CDR3 DNA is TGTGCCAGCAGCGTAGCCCCGCAGGGCTCCTACGAGCAGTACTTC.

This clonotype was recorded at least ten times. The chain employs TRBV12-3 or TRBV12-4 and TRBJ2-4; TRBD1 might be the D (6 bases). V dropped 6 bases and J dropped 6 bases, with 12 bases sitting between them. This CDR3 is built from 13 residues. CDR3 region: CASSRGEGNIQYF. CDR3 coding DNA: TGTGCCAGCAGCAGGGGAGAGGGAAACATTCAGTACTTC.

This clonotype was picked up many times. The V call is TRBV20-1, the J call TRBJ2-6; D ambiguous. V lost 4 bases to trimming and J lost 0 bases, with 7 bases between them. Germline-derived CDR1 and CDR2 are DFQATT and SNEGSKA (reference sequence). This CDR3 comprises 14 residues. This CDR3 is CSANRASGANVLTF. Here the CDR3 DNA reads TGCAGTGCTAACAGAGCCTCTGGGGCCAACGTCCTGACTTTC.

This clonotype appeared a few times. The chain has TRBV20-1 and TRBJ2-7; TRBD1 is a possible D gene (7 bases). V lost 1 base and J 3 bases, leaving 13 bases between the germline ends. Germline V gene sequence: CDR1 DFQATT, CDR2 SNEGSKA (reference sequence). CDR3 size: 14 residues. CDR3 nucleotides: TGCAGTGCTAGAGCGGCGCAGGGGGGCTACGAGCAGTACTTC. This translates into CSARAAQGGYEQYF.

This clonotype appeared many times. The chain is built from TRBV7-8 and TRBJ2-1; D not resolved. There are 17 residues in the CDR3. Germline V CDR1 and CDR2: SGHVS, FQNEAQ. Trimming took 2 bases from V and 0 from J, leaving 14 bases between them. The CDR3 DNA is TGTGCCAGCAGCTTAATCCAGGTCATCAGCTCCTACAATGAGCAGTTCTTC. Translating it yields CASSLIQVISSYNEQFF.

This clonotype was observed many times. This sequence joins TRBV27 and TRBJ1-4, with a tentative D call TRBD1 (5 bases). V was pared by 6 bases and J by 8 bases, with 13 bases between. The CDR3 has 13 amino acids. The germline V gene encodes CDR1 MNHEY and CDR2 SMNVEV (reference sequence). CDR3 DNA: TGTGCCAGCAGCGCGGGGCTAGGGGAAAAACTGTTTTTT. This sequence encodes CASSAGLGEKLFF. The full variable domain, in which reference TRBV27 and TRBJ1-4 provide the parts outside the CDR3, is EAQVTQNPRYLITVTGKKLTVTCSQNMNHEYMSWYRQDPGLGLRQIYYSMNVEVTDKGDVPEGYKVSRKEKRNFPLILESPSPNQTSLYFCASSAGLGEKLFFGSGTQLSVL.

This clonotype was found many times. The chain couples TRBV5-1 to TRBJ1-1; D is ambiguous. The germline V gene has CDR1 SGHRS and CDR2 YFSETQ. The CDR3 runs to 13 residues. V lost 2 bases and J lost 1, with 6 bases in between. The CDR3 reads CASSFGENTEAFF. DNA of the CDR3: TGCGCCAGCAGCTTCGGGGAGAACACTGAAGCTTTCTTT.

This clonotype was seen only a few times. CDR3: CASSLIRTGELFF. CDR3 in DNA: TGTGCCAGCAGCTTAATTAGGACCGGGGAGCTGTTTTTT. The rearrangement joins TRBV7-6 to TRBJ2-2; D remains ambiguous. Trimming took off 2 bases at V and 5 bases at J, with 6 bases between the two ends. The V gene's germline CDR1 is SGHVS and CDR2 FNYEAQ. CDR3 length equals 13 residues.

Ten or more counts support this clonotype. CDR3 in DNA: TGTGCCAGCAGTTACGGGGGAAGTAGCAATGAGCAGTTCTTC. It yields the protein CASSYGGSSNEQFF. The chain recombines TRBV6-5 with TRBJ2-1; D is perhaps TRBD1 or TRBD2 (5 bases each). V was clipped by 2 bases and J by 6 bases, with 11 bases between them. Germline loops: CDR1 MNHEY, CDR2 SVGAGI. The CDR3 covers 14 residues.

This clonotype occurred many times. V usage is TRBV7-8 and J usage is TRBJ1-2, with D unresolved. V dropped 5 bases and J dropped 8 bases, with 12 bases sitting between them. Germline V gene lookup returns CDR1 SGHVS and CDR2 FQNEAQ. The CDR3 sequence is 12 residues long. CDR3 amino acids: CASSQRNSGYTF. CDR3 in DNA: TGTGCCAGCAGCCAGCGAAATTCCGGCTACACCTTC.

This clonotype was counted many times. The chain couples TRBV5-5 to TRBJ2-7; D ambiguous. CDR1 and CDR2 from the germline V gene are SGHKS and YYEKEE (reference sequence). This CDR3 contains 13 residues. V was clipped by 3 bases and J by 0 bases, with 7 bases between them. The DNA for the CDR3 is TGTGCCAGCAGCTATAGACCCTCCTACGAGCAGTACGTC. The encoded protein is CASSYRPSYEQYV.

This clonotype was observed at least ten times. Here the CDR3 reads CASSGGTGGGSPLHF. CDR3 in DNA: TGTGCCAGCAGTGGGGGGACAGGGGGGGGTTCACCCCTCCACTTT. The rearrangement joins TRBV27 to TRBJ1-6; 11 bases agree with TRBD1. The CDR3 totals 15 residues. V shed 5 bases and J 9 bases; nucleotides not matched to a gene: 6. Germline assignment: CDR1 MNHEY and CDR2 SMNVEV (reference sequence).

Many counts were recorded for this clonotype. The rearrangement joins TRBV9 to TRBJ2-7; TRBD1 matches 9 bases. The V segment lost 3 bases and the J segment 8 bases; nucleotides outside the gene matches: 9. The CDR3 sequence is 14 residues long. The germline gives CDR1 SGDLS, CDR2 YYNGEE. CDR3 in amino acids: CASSAAGTGQKQYF. Here the CDR3 DNA reads TGTGCCAGCAGCGCGGCCGGGACAGGGCAGAAGCAGTACTTC.

This clonotype was detected many times. The chain couples TRBV29-1 to TRBJ1-5; no firm D call. Germline values: CDR1 SQVTM, CDR2 ANQGSEA. The CDR3 sequence is 13 residues long. Between the trimmed V and J ends, which lost 6 bases and 7 bases, there was a span of 16 bases. The CDR3 nucleotides read TGCAGCGTCCTATTCAAGGGAGGGCAGCCCCAGCATTTT. Translation gives CSVLFKGGQPQHF.

At least ten counts were recorded for this clonotype. The V call is TRBV19, the J call TRBJ1-1; a possible D gene is TRBD1 (5 bases). From germline, CDR1 is LNHDA and CDR2 SQIVND (reference sequence). Trimming cost V 9 bases and J 3 bases, with 23 bases left between them. The CDR3 extends over 16 amino acids. CDR3 nucleotides: TGTGCCAGCGGACCCCCCCAGGGCCACGGGGACACTGAAGCTTTCTTT. Its protein product is CASGPPQGHGDTEAFF.

At least ten counts were recorded for this clonotype. The chain uses TRBV7-9 and TRBJ2-1, with 12 bases aligning to TRBD2. V was clipped by 5 bases and J by 7 bases; unmatched bases: 6. There are 15 residues in the CDR3. Germline CDR1 is SEHNR and CDR2 is FQNEAQ (reference sequence). As DNA, the CDR3 is TGTGCCAGCAGCCGGACTAGCGGGACCAGAAATGAGCAGTTCTTC. Translating gives CASSRTSGTRNEQFF.

This clonotype was seen at least ten times. The chain couples TRBV12-3 or TRBV12-4 to TRBJ1-2, with unresolved D. The CDR3 spans 11 residues. Deletions cut 6 bases from V and 5 bases from J, with 7 bases between. CDR3 DNA: TGTGCCAGCAGCCGACCATATGGCTACACCTTC. It translates to CASSRPYGYTF.

The CDR3 DNA follows: TGTGCCAGCAGCCCCCGACAGGGTACTCCTGGGGCCAACGTCCTGACTTTC. Translation: CASSPRQGTPGANVLTF. The chain has TRBV7-2 and TRBJ2-6; TRBD1 matches at 7 bases. Germline V gives CDR1 SGHTA, CDR2 FQGNSA. Germline trimming cut 5 bases from V and 2 bases from J; bases unmatched to any gene: 9. The CDR3 runs 17 residues.

This clonotype was found many times. The chain joins TRBV7-2 to TRBJ2-7, with D perhaps TRBD1 (6 bases). Germline V gene lookup returns CDR1 SGHTA and CDR2 FQGNSA. V lost 3 bases to trimming and J lost 3 bases, with 15 bases between them. The length of the CDR3 is 15 residues. DNA of the CDR3: TGTGCCAGCAGCTTCCGGACAGCGAGAGGCTACGAGCAGTACTTC. Its protein is CASSFRTARGYEQYF.

This clonotype has ten or more counts. The gene calls are TRBV7-9 and TRBJ2-7; tentatively, D is TRBD1 (6 bases). Germline assignment: CDR1 SEHNR and CDR2 FQNEAQ (reference sequence). V lost 6 bases and J 6 bases, leaving 15 bases between the germline ends. There are 13 residues in the CDR3. The CDR3 sequence is CASSTMGAGEQYV. CDR3 DNA sequence: TGTGCCAGCAGTACCATGGGGGCCGGCGAGCAGTACGTC.

The J gene is TRBJ1-1, the V gene TRBV20-1, with D perhaps matching TRBD1 (5 bases). There are 15 residues in the CDR3. Trimming removed 1 base at V and 2 bases at J, with 14 bases between. CDR1 is DFQATT, CDR2 SNEGSKA, per germline (reference sequence). DNA of the CDR3: TGCAGTGCTAGAGGGGGCTCACAATCCAACACTGAAGCTTTCTTT. It translates to CSARGGSQSNTEAFF.